The 25 T cell receptor beta chains below come from one sample, sequenced in a study of identical twins. TCRdb redid the calling of the 5' RACE reads with MiXCR, one entry per CDR3 protein. The sample has some 320,000 distinct CDR3 sequences; 9% to 15% are singletons. These same records also appear under a second study, on yellow fever vaccine responses in identical twins.

The sequenced material came from CD8+ T cells sorted from blood. All receptors come from a woman between 18 and 30 years old in good health.

This clonotype was detected only a few times. The rearrangement links TRBV20-1 to TRBJ2-7; TRBD1 matches 9 bases. The trim removed 1 base at V and 1 base at J, leaving 14 bases unmatched. The CDR3 totals 18 residues. The germline CDR1 and CDR2 sequences are DFQATT and SNEGSKA (reference sequence). The CDR3 DNA is TGCAGTGCTAGAGCAACTCCAGGGGACAGGGTTAGATCCTACGAGCAGTACTTC. Its translation is CSARATPGDRVRSYEQYF.

This clonotype was observed a few times. This sequence joins TRBV13 and TRBJ2-7; D remains ambiguous. Germline V lookup: CDR1 PRHDT, CDR2 FYEKMQ (reference sequence). The CDR3 has 12 residues. Trimming shortened V by 2 bases and J by 5 bases, and 7 bases separated the two germline ends. DNA for the CDR3: TGTGCCAGCAGCTTAATGGTTCACGAGCAGTACTTC. Protein sequence: CASSLMVHEQYF. The entire variable domain, with the rest obtained from reference TRBV13 and TRBJ2-7, is as follows: AAGVIQSPRHLIKEKRETATLKCYPIPRHDTVYWYQQGPGQDPQFLISFYEKMQSDKGSIPDRFSAQQFSDYHSELNMSSLELGDSALYFCASSLMVHEQYFGPGTRLTVT.

The chain joins TRBV24-1 to TRBJ2-3; D is uncertain. Trimming removed 5 bases from V and 6 bases from J, with 11 bases in between. The V gene's germline CDR1 is KGHDR and CDR2 SFDVKD. The CDR3 spans 13 residues. The chain's CDR3 is CATSAKTWDTQYF. Written as DNA, the CDR3 is TGTGCCACCAGTGCCAAGACCTGGGATACGCAGTATTTT.

This clonotype occurred a few times. The chain combines TRBV7-9 with TRBJ2-6, with D uncertain. Germline CDR1 and CDR2: SEHNR and FQNEAQ (reference sequence). The V end lost 1 base, the J end lost 0 bases, and 7 bases lay between the germline ends. This CDR3 comprises 16 residues. The CDR3 spells CASSLGRFSGANVLTF. CDR3 nucleotides: TGTGCCAGCAGCTTAGGACGGTTCTCTGGGGCCAACGTCCTGACTTTC.

The chain carries TRBV6-4 and TRBJ1-2; D possibly corresponds to TRBD1 (6 bases). CDR3 length: 13 amino acids. V lost 2 bases and J lost 2, with 6 bases in between. CDR1 and CDR2 from the germline V gene are MRHNA and SNTAGT. CDR3 sequence reads: CASSDDRNYGYTF. The CDR3, as DNA: TGTGCCAGCAGTGACGACAGGAACTATGGCTACACCTTC.

This clonotype was seen only a few times. This sequence joins TRBV20-1 and TRBJ2-3, with a tentative D call TRBD2 (5 bases). The CDR3 is 15 amino acids. Germline lookup yields CDR1 DFQATT and CDR2 SNEGSKA (reference sequence). V lost 1 base, J lost 2 bases, and 13 bases lay in between. This CDR3 reads CSARGPLALTDTQYF. The CDR3 region has the DNA TGCAGTGCTAGAGGCCCCCTAGCCCTCACAGATACGCAGTATTTT.

This chain uses TRBV12-3 or TRBV12-4 with TRBJ1-2; D is undetermined. Trimming stripped 7 bases from V and 4 bases from J, with 7 bases between. The length of the CDR3 is 11 residues. CDR3 nucleotide sequence: TGTGCCAGCAAACAAGCCTATGGCTACACCTTC. It encodes CASKQAYGYTF.

There are many counts of this clonotype. The genes are TRBV4-1 and TRBJ2-7; TRBD1 matches 9 bases. J lost 6 bases, V lost 6 bases, and 9 bases had no gene match. The CDR3 spans 14 residues. Per germline, CDR1 MGHRA and CDR2 YSYEKL. CDR3 sequence: CASSPGQGPLEQYF. Written as DNA, the CDR3 is TGCGCCAGCAGTCCGGGACAGGGACCCCTCGAGCAGTACTTC.

The sample holds many counts of this clonotype. The rearrangement links TRBV11-2 to TRBJ2-6, with D perhaps TRBD1 or TRBD2 (5 bases each). Between the trimmed V and J ends, which lost 5 bases and 0 bases, there was a span of 17 bases. Per germline, CDR1 SGHAT and CDR2 FQNNGV. The CDR3 loop spans 18 amino acids. The CDR3 bases are TGTGCCAGCAGCCCAGGGTGGAGGACGGTCTCTGGGGCCAACGTCCTGACTTTC. Its translation is CASSPGWRTVSGANVLTF.

This clonotype has more than one count but fewer than ten. The chain joins TRBV19 to TRBJ1-2, with 9 bases aligning to TRBD1. J gave up 2 bases and V 3 bases, and 4 bases lay outside the gene matches. CDR3 length: 15 residues. In germline, CDR1 is LNHDA, CDR2 SQIVND (reference sequence). This CDR3 reads CASSISGQGNYGYTF. The CDR3 nucleotides are TGTGCCAGTAGTATCAGTGGACAGGGGAACTATGGCTACACCTTC.

This clonotype was detected only a few times. The J gene is TRBJ2-1, the V gene TRBV4-1; 7 bases are a match to TRBD2. Trimming removed 2 bases from V and 7 bases from J; junction bases left unmatched: 17. The germline V gene has CDR1 MGHRA and CDR2 YSYEKL. The CDR3 has 18 amino acids. The DNA for the CDR3 is TGCGCCAGCAGCCAACCGAAGAAACTAGCGAGACCGAGTAATGAGCAGTTCTTC. Its protein product is CASSQPKKLARPSNEQFF.

The V call is TRBV7-6, the J call TRBJ2-2; 12 bases map to TRBD2. The V and J ends lost 2 bases and 5 bases, in that order; junction bases with no gene match: 6. The CDR3 is made up of 17 amino acids. Germline V gene lookup returns CDR1 SGHVS and CDR2 FNYEAQ. CDR3 residues: CASSLSSGRAETGELFF. Written as DNA, the CDR3 is TGTGCCAGCAGCTTATCTAGCGGGAGGGCAGAGACCGGGGAGCTGTTTTTT.

This clonotype was found many times. The chain recombines TRBV6-5 with TRBJ2-5, with TRBD2 as a possible D gene (6 bases). From germline, CDR1 is MNHEY and CDR2 SVGAGI. CDR3 length: 15 amino acids. V lost 0 bases and J 1 base, leaving 9 bases between the germline ends. The CDR3 region has the DNA TGTGCCAGCAGTTACTCGAGCGGGCTCCAAGAGACCCAGTACTTC. Protein: CASSYSSGLQETQYF.

V usage is TRBV12-3 or TRBV12-4 and J usage is TRBJ2-2; unclear D gene. Trimming shortened V by 6 bases and J by 7 bases, and 18 bases separated the two germline ends. CDR3 length equals 15 residues. The chain's CDR3 is CASRSEVSFDGELFF. As DNA, the CDR3 is TGTGCCAGCAGGTCTGAGGTTTCTTTCGACGGGGAGCTGTTTTTT.

This clonotype was seen a few times. V gene TRBV27 combines with J gene TRBJ1-5, with 9 bases aligning to TRBD1. Losses at the gene ends were 2 bases for V and 6 bases for J; bases not matched to a gene: 5. Germline V lookup: CDR1 MNHEY, CDR2 SMNVEV (reference sequence). CDR3 length: 15 amino acids. This chain's CDR3 is CASSLLGTGLQPQHF. The CDR3 region has the DNA TGTGCCAGCAGTTTACTCGGGACAGGGCTTCAGCCCCAGCATTTT.

The chain employs TRBV10-2 and TRBJ2-7; possibly TRBD1 for D (5 bases). V was shortened by 3 bases and J by 1 base, with 16 bases between the two germline ends. The CDR3 contains 16 residues. Germline V gene data show CDR1 as WSHSY and CDR2 as SAAADI. The CDR3 reads CASSEGSAGISYEQYV. For the CDR3, the DNA is TGCGCCAGCAGTGAAGGGTCGGCAGGGATATCCTACGAGCAGTACGTC.

The genes are TRBV7-9 and TRBJ1-4, with D uncertain. From germline, CDR1 is SEHNR and CDR2 FQNEAQ (reference sequence). CDR3 length: 14 amino acids. V was shortened by 1 base and J by 4 bases, with 7 bases between the two germline ends. In DNA form, the CDR3 reads TGTGCCAGCAGCTTAGTCCGGGATAATGAAAAACTGTTTTTT. Protein product: CASSLVRDNEKLFF.

There are a few counts of this clonotype. The J gene is TRBJ2-2, the V gene TRBV15; D unclear. The CDR3 sequence is 14 residues long. Germline V gene sequence: CDR1 LNHNV, CDR2 YYDKDF (reference sequence). Trimming cost V 4 bases and J 4 bases, with 10 bases left between them. CDR3 in amino acids: CATSTRSGTGELFF. In DNA form, the CDR3 reads TGTGCCACCAGCACCCGATCGGGCACCGGGGAGCTGTTTTTT.

This clonotype has only a few counts. This chain joins TRBV27 and TRBJ2-7; the match to TRBD1 covers 12 bases. This CDR3 spans 14 amino acids. J lost 7 bases, V lost 5 bases, and 6 bases had no gene match. Germline V gene sequence: CDR1 MNHEY, CDR2 SMNVEV (reference sequence). This CDR3 reads CASSQGQGAREQYV. The CDR3 region has the DNA TGTGCCAGCAGTCAGGGACAGGGGGCGAGAGAGCAGTACGTC.

This clonotype was seen ten or more times. V usage is TRBV6-4 and J usage is TRBJ2-2; D gene ambiguous. Germline CDR1 and CDR2: MRHNA and SNTAGT. Trimming pared 2 bases from V and 6 bases from J, leaving 7 bases between. The CDR3 spans 13 residues. The CDR3 DNA follows: TGTGCCAGCAGTGACCACAGTCCCGGGGAGCTGTTTTTT. Protein sequence: CASSDHSPGELFF.

This clonotype has just a few counts. The chain uses TRBV29-1 and TRBJ2-5; TRBD1 matches at 9 bases. With 3 bases clipped from V and 9 bases from J, the junction kept 14 bases outside the gene matches. The CDR3 covers 15 residues. Per the germline V gene, CDR1 is SQVTM and CDR2 is ANQGSEA. The DNA of the CDR3 is TGCAGCGTTGAGCGACCGGGACAGGGCTCCCCGGCCCAGTACTTC. It encodes CSVERPGQGSPAQYF.

This clonotype has only a few counts. This rearrangement joins TRBV5-5 to TRBJ2-4; weak D call: TRBD1 (6 bases). Trimming shortened V by 4 bases and J by 0 bases, and 14 bases separated the two germline ends. CDR1 is SGHKS and CDR2 is YYEKEE in the germline V gene (reference sequence). The CDR3 consists of 16 residues. In nucleotides, the CDR3 is TGTGCCAGCAGCCCGGACAGAACCCTAGCCAAAAACATTCAGTACTTC. Its protein is CASSPDRTLAKNIQYF.

The chain couples TRBV7-9 to TRBJ1-1, with D uncertain. Per germline, CDR1 SEHNR and CDR2 FQNEAQ (reference sequence). Deletions cut 4 bases from V and 1 base from J, with 10 bases between. The CDR3 length is 14 residues. The chain's CDR3 is CASSYREGNTEAFF. In DNA, the CDR3 is TGTGCCAGCAGCTATCGAGAGGGGAACACTGAAGCTTTCTTT.

This clonotype turned up a few times. The rearrangement uses TRBV9 and TRBJ2-1; no definite D call. Trimming stripped 0 bases from V and 3 bases from J, with 13 bases between. The germline CDR1 and CDR2 sequences are SGDLS and YYNGEE. This CDR3 comprises 16 residues. The CDR3 is CASSVGALDLYNEQFF. For the CDR3, the DNA is TGTGCCAGCAGCGTAGGGGCCCTGGATCTCTACAATGAGCAGTTCTTC.

This chain joins TRBV6-5 and TRBJ2-1, with D perhaps matching TRBD1 or TRBD2 (5 bases each). CDR3 size: 13 residues. V gave up 1 base and J gave up 5 bases, with 6 bases separating them. The germline V gene encodes CDR1 MNHEY and CDR2 SVGAGI. In DNA form, the CDR3 reads TGTGCCAGCAGTTACTTGGGGGACAATGAGCAGTTCTTC. This sequence encodes CASSYLGDNEQFF.